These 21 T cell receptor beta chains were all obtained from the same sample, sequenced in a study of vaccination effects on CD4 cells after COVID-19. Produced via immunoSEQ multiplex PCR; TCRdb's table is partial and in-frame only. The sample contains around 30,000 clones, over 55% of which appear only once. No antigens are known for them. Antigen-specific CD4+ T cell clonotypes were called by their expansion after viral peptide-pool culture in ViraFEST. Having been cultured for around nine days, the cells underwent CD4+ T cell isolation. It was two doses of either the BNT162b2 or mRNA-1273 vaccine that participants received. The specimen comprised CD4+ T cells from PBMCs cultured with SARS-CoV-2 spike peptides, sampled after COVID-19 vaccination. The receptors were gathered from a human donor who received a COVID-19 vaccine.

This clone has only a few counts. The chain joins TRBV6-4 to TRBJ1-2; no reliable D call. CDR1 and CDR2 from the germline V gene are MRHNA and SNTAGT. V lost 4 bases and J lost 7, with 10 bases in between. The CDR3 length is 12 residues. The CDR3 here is CASSGGSFGYTF. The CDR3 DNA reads TGTGCCAGCAGTGGCGGCAGCTTTGGCTACACCTTC.

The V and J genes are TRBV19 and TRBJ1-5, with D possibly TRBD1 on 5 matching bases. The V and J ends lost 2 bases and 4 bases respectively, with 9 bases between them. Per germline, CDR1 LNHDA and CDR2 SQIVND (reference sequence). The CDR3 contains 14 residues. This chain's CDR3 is CASSIWGQNQPQHF. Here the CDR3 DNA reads TGTGCCAGTAGTATATGGGGCCAGAATCAGCCCCAGCATTTT.

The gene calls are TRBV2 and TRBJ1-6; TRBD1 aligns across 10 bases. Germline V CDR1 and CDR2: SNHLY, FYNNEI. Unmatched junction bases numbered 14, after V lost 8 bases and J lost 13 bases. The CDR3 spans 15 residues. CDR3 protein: CASQPRTGGPGPLHF. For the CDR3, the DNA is TGTGCCAGCCAACCCCGGACAGGGGGTCCAGGGCCCCTCCACTTT.

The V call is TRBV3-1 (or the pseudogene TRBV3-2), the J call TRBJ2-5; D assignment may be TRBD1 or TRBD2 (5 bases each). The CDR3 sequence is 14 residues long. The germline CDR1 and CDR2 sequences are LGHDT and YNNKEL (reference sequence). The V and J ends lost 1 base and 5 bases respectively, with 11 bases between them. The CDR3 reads CASSQVGGMETQYF. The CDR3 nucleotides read TGTGCCAGCAGCCAAGTTGGGGGTATGGAGACCCAGTACTTC.

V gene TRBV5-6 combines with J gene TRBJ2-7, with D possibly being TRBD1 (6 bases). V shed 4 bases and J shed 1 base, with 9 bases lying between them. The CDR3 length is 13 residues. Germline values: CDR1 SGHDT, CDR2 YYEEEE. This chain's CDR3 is CASSRGGSYEQYF. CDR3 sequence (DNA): TGTGCCAGCAGCCGAGGGGGTTCCTACGAGCAGTACTTC.

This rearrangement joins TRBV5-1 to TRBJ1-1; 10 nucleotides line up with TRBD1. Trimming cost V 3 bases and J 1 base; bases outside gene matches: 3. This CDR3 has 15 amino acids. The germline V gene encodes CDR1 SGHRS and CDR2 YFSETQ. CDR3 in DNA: TGCGCCAGCAGCTCAAGGACAGGGGGGAACACTGAAGCTTTCTTT. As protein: CASSSRTGGNTEAFF.

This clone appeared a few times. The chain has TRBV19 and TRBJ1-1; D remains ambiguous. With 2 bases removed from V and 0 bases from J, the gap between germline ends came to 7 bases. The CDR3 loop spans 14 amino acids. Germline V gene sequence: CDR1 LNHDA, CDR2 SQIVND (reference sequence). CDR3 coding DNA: TGTGCCAGTAGTATAATCGGGGTGAACACTGAAGCTTTCTTT. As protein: CASSIIGVNTEAFF.

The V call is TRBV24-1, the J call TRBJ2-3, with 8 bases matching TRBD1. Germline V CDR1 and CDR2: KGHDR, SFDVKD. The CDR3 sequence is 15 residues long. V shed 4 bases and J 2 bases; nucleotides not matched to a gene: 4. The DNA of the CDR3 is TGTGCCACCAGTGAGGGCCAGGGGGCCACAGATACGCAGTATTTT. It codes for CATSEGQGATDTQYF.

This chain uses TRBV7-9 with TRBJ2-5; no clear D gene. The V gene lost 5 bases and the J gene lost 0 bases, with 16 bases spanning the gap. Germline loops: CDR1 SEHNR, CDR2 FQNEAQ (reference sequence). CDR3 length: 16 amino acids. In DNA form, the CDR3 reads TGTGCCAGCAGCCGTCTTCTTCCAGTGTACCAAGAGACCCAGTACTTC. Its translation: CASSRLLPVYQETQYF.

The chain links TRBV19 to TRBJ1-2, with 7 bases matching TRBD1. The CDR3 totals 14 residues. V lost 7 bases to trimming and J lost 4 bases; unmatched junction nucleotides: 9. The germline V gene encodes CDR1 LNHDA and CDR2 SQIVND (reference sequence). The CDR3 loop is CASTGGQHTYGYTF. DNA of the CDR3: TGTGCCAGTACCGGGGGACAGCATACCTATGGCTACACCTTC.

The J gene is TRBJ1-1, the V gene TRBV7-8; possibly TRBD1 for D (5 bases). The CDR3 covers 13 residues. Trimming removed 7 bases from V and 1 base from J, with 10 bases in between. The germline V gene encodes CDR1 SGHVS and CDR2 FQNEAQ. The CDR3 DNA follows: TGTGCCAGCATGGAGCAGGGGAACACTGAAGCTTTCTTT. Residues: CASMEQGNTEAFF.

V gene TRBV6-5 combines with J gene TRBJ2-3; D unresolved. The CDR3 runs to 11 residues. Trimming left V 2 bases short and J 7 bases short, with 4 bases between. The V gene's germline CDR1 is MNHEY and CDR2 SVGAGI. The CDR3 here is CASSYANTQYF. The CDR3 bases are TGTGCCAGCAGTTACGCAAATACGCAGTATTTT.

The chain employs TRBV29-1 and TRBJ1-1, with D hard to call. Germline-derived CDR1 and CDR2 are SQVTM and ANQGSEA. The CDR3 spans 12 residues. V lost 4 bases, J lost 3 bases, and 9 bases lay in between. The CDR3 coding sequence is TGCAGCGTTGTCCCTGTAGACACTGAAGCTTTCTTT. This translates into CSVVPVDTEAFF.

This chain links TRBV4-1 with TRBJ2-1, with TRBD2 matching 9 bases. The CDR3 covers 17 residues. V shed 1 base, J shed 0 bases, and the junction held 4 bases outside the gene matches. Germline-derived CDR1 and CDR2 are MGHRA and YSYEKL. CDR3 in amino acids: CASSQGLAASSYNEQFF. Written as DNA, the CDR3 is TGCGCCAGCAGCCAAGGACTAGCGGCAAGCTCCTACAATGAGCAGTTCTTC.

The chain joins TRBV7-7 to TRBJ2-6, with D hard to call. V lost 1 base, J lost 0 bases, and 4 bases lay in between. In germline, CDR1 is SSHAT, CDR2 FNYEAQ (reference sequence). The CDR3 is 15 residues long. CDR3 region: CASSLDSSGANVLTF. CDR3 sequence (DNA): TGTGCCAGCAGCTTAGACAGCTCTGGGGCCAACGTCCTGACTTTC. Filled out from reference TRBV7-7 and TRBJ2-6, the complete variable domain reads GAGVSQSPRYKVTKRGQDVTLRCDPISSHATLYWYQQALGQGPEFLTYFNYEAQPDKSGLPSDRFSAERPEGSISTLTIQRTEQRDSAMYRCASSLDSSGANVLTFGAGSRLTVL.

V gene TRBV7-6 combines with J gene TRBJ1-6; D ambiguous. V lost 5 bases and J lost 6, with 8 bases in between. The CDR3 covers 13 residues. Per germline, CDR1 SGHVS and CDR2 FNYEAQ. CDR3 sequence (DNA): TGTGCCAGCAGCCTAGGAGTTAATTCACCCCTCCACTTT. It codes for CASSLGVNSPLHF. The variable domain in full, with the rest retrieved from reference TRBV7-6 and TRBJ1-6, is GAGVSQSPRYKVTKRGQDVALRCDPISGHVSLYWYRQALGQGPEFLTYFNYEAQQDKSGLPNDRFSAERPEGSISTLTIQRTEQRDSAMYRCASSLGVNSPLHFGNGTRLTVT.

Here the CDR3 reads CASSLTGSYSYEQYF. In DNA, the CDR3 is TGTGCCAGCAGCTTGACAGGGAGTTACTCCTACGAGCAGTACTTC. The gene calls are TRBV5-4 and TRBJ2-7; D may be TRBD1 (6 bases). Trimming took off 1 base at V and 0 bases at J, with 11 bases between the two ends. The CDR3 has 15 amino acids. Per the germline V gene, CDR1 is SGHNT and CDR2 is YYREEE (reference sequence).

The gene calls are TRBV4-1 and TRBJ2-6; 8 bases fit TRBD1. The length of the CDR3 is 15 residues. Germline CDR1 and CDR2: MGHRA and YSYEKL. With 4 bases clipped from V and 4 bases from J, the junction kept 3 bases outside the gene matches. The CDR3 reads CASSLRGPGANVLTF. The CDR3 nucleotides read TGCGCCAGCAGCCTCAGGGGGCCCGGGGCCAACGTCCTGACTTTC.

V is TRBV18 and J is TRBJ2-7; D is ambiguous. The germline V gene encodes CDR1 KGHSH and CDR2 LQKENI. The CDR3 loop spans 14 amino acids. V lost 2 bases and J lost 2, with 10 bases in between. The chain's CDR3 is CASSPTTATYEQYF. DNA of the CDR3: TGTGCCAGCTCACCAACTACGGCTACCTACGAGCAGTACTTC.

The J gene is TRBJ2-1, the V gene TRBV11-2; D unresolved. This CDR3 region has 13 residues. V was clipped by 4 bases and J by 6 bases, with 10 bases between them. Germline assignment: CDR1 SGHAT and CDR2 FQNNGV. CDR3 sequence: CASSSRWSNEQFF. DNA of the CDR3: TGTGCCAGCAGCTCCCGATGGAGCAATGAGCAGTTCTTC.

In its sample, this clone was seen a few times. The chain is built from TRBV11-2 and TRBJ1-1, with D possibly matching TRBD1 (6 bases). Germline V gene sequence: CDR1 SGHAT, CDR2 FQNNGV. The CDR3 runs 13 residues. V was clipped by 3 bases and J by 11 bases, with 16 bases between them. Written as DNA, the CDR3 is TGTGCCAGCAGCTTGTCTGGGACACCCGGGGCTTTCTTT. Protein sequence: CASSLSGTPGAFF.